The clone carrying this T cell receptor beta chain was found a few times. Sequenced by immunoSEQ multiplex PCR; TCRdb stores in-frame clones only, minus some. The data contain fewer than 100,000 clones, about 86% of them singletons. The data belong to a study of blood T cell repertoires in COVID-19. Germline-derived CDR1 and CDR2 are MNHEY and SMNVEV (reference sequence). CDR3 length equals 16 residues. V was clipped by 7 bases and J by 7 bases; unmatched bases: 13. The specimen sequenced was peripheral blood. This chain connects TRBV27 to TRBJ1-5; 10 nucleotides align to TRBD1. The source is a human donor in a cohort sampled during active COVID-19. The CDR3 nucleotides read TGTGCCAGCACCGAACACGTAGACAGGGGGCGACAGCCCCAGCATTTT. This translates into CASTEHVDRGRQPQHF.